The sequence of this T cell receptor beta chain was determined in a study of beta chain features in type 1 diabetes. Looking at the study overall: There was similarity between patients and healthy donors in age, gender and cell yields. Findings and caveats of the study: For Type 1 diabetes patients, all four CD4+ subsets carried TCRB CDR3s that were moderately but significantly shorter. PCR might favor shorter templates, but any such skew would affect patients and controls equally. The naive, central memory and Treg TCRB repertoires of patients appeared to be more similar to one another than those of healthy donors.

This clone came up once. The antigen remains undetermined. Germline CDR1 reads MRHNA; CDR2 reads SNTAGT. This CDR3 has 13 amino acids. V shed 0 bases and J shed 7 bases, with 10 bases lying between them. The entirety of the isolated RNA underwent reverse transcription, so expressed TCRB transcripts were sequenced. Libraries were prepared by immunoSEQ multiplex PCR; TCRdb keeps only in-frame clonotypes and omits some of them. The sample shows some 400,000 clones, around 15% of them seen only once. This chain uses TRBV6-4 with TRBJ2-7; no clear D gene. This sequence originates from a woman aged 18-29 years in good health. The specimen sequenced was naive CD4+ T cells from blood. The chain's CDR3 is CASSDSAPVEQYF. The CDR3 DNA follows: TGTGCCAGCAGTGACTCCGCGCCGGTGGAGCAGTACTTC.